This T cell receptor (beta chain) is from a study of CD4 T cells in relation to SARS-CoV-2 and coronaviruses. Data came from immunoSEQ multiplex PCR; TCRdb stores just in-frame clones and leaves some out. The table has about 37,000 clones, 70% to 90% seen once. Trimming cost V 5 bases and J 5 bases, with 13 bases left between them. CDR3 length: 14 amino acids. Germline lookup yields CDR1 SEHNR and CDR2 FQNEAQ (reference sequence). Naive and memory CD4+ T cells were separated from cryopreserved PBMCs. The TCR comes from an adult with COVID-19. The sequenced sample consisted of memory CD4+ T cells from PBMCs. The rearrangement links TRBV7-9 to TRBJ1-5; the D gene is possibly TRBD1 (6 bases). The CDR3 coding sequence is TGTGCCAGCAGCGAGGACAGCAACTATCAGCCCCAGCATTTT. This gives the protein CASSEDSNYQPQHF.